These 14 T cell receptor beta chains were all obtained from the same sample, sequenced in a study of graft-versus-host responses after intestinal transplantation. The repertoire was sequenced with immunoSEQ multiplex PCR; TCRdb's copy has only in-frame clones and lacks some. The sample yields over 45,000 clones, approximately 88% seen once. No antigens are known for them. The material sequenced was unstimulated CD4+ T cells sorted from spleen or lymph node cells, taken before transplant. Receptor source: a human donor who was the organ donor for an intestinal transplant.

The CDR3 nucleotides are TGTGCCAGCAGTGATTGGAGGCTTCAGCCCCAGCATTTT. Amino acid sequence: CASSDWRLQPQHF. The chain uses TRBV6-1 and TRBJ1-5; D unclear. Germline values: CDR1 MNHNS, CDR2 SASEGT. CDR3 size: 13 residues. The V end was cut by 3 bases, the J end by 6 bases, with 9 bases between.

This CDR3 is CASSQLLSHEQFF. The CDR3 bases are TGCGCCAGCAGCCAACTTCTGAGTCATGAGCAGTTCTTC. The chain carries TRBV4-1 and TRBJ2-1; D is unresolved. With 2 bases removed from V and 8 bases from J, the gap between germline ends came to 10 bases. The germline gives CDR1 MGHRA, CDR2 YSYEKL. The CDR3 totals 13 residues.

The genes are TRBV29-1 and TRBJ2-2, with a tentative D call TRBD1 (5 bases). This CDR3 is 16 amino acids long. The ends were cut back, 2 bases at V and 1 base at J, with 14 bases in the middle. Germline CDR1 and CDR2: SQVTM and ANQGSEA. For the CDR3, the DNA is TGCAGCGTTGAACTGTCAGGGCAAGGGAACACCGGGGAGCTGTTTTTT. This translates into CSVELSGQGNTGELFF.

This chain connects TRBV29-1 to TRBJ1-1; tentative D call: TRBD1 (6 bases). The CDR3 has 14 amino acids. With 0 bases removed from V and 4 bases from J, the gap between germline ends came to 12 bases. Germline CDR1 is SQVTM and CDR2 is ANQGSEA. CDR3 protein: CSVEEGRGRTEAFF. The DNA for the CDR3 is TGCAGCGTTGAAGAGGGCAGGGGCCGCACTGAAGCTTTCTTT.

V is TRBV21-1 and J is TRBJ2-2; TRBD2 is the table's D call, not checked against the DNA. TRBV21-1 is noted as a pseudogene. This CDR3 contains 23 residues. CDR3 coding DNA: TGTGCCAGCAGCAACGCTTACTGGGCCGGACTAGCGGGAGCTACACCAAACACCGGGGAGCTGTTTTTT. Protein product: CASSNAYWAGLAGATPNTGELFF.

This sequence joins TRBV9 and TRBJ1-2; 11 bases are a match to TRBD1. The V segment lost 2 bases and the J segment 4 bases; nucleotides outside the gene matches: 4. The germline V gene encodes CDR1 SGDLS and CDR2 YYNGEE. The CDR3 covers 15 residues. The CDR3 DNA follows: TGTGCCAGCAGCGTCGGACAGGGGGCGTCCTATGGCTACACCTTC. Translating gives CASSVGQGASYGYTF.

This chain joins TRBV15 and TRBJ1-2, with D possibly matching TRBD1 (6 bases). The CDR3 length is 14 residues. Per the germline V gene, CDR1 is LNHNV and CDR2 is YYDKDF (reference sequence). V was trimmed by 3 bases and J by 8 bases, leaving 16 bases between them. This chain's CDR3 is CATSRDSGRGGYTF. CDR3 nucleotide sequence: TGTGCCACCAGCAGGGACAGTGGTCGGGGAGGCTACACCTTC.

The chain employs TRBV4-1 and TRBJ1-1, with a tentative D call TRBD1 (5 bases). CDR1 and CDR2 (germline): MGHRA, YSYEKL. V shed 0 bases and J shed 1 base, with 12 bases lying between them. This CDR3 has 16 residues. The CDR3 DNA sequence: TGCGCCAGCAGCCAAGATAAAGGGGCGAAGAACACTGAAGCTTTCTTT. Translated: CASSQDKGAKNTEAFF.

The chain couples TRBV7-2 to TRBJ2-1, with TRBD2 matching over 8 bases. V was clipped by 5 bases and J by 2 bases; unmatched bases: 8. This CDR3 comprises 16 residues. Germline CDR1 reads SGHTA; CDR2 reads FQGNSA. The CDR3 nucleotides read TGTGCCAGCAGCCTCGCTAGCGGGTTCGCCTACAATGAGCAGTTCTTC. It specifies CASSLASGFAYNEQFF.

The chain recombines TRBV19 with TRBJ1-2; a weak D match, TRBD1 (5 bases). This CDR3 region has 18 residues. From germline, CDR1 is LNHDA and CDR2 SQIVND (reference sequence). V gave up 5 bases and J gave up 2 bases, with 24 bases separating them. Here the CDR3 reads CASSSLSVSGGDNYGYTF. DNA for the CDR3: TGTGCCAGTAGTTCGCTAAGCGTGAGCGGGGGGGACAACTATGGCTACACCTTC.

The V and J genes are TRBV15 and TRBJ2-7, with 7 bases matching TRBD2. Unmatched junction bases numbered 9, after V lost 3 bases and J lost 7 bases. The CDR3 sequence is 14 residues long. CDR1 is LNHNV, CDR2 YYDKDF, per germline (reference sequence). CDR3 bases: TGTGCCACCAGCAGGGCTAGTTGGCGGGAGGAGCAGTACTTC. It encodes CATSRASWREEQYF. Full variable domain (missing parts from reference TRBV15 and TRBJ2-7): DAMVIQNPRYQVTQFGKPVTLSCSQTLNHNVMYWYQQKSSQAPKLLFHYYDKDFNNEADTPDNFQSRRPNTSFCFLDIRSPGLGDTAMYLCATSRASWREEQYFGPGTRLTVT.

V usage is TRBV5-1 and J usage is TRBJ2-2, with 9 bases fitting TRBD2. Germline V CDR1 and CDR2: SGHRS, YFSETQ. This CDR3 contains 15 residues. V shed 4 bases and J 2 bases; nucleotides not matched to a gene: 3. CDR3 loop: CASSQREANTGELFF. CDR3 nucleotide sequence: TGCGCCAGCAGCCAGCGGGAGGCAAACACCGGGGAGCTGTTTTTT.

The chain carries TRBV15 and TRBJ1-1; D unresolved. V dropped 3 bases and J dropped 5 bases, with 13 bases sitting between them. Germline V gene lookup returns CDR1 LNHNV and CDR2 YYDKDF (reference sequence). The CDR3 contains 14 residues. CDR3 loop: CATSRRSGGTEAFF. The CDR3 nucleotides are TGTGCCACCAGCAGGCGGAGTGGAGGTACTGAAGCTTTCTTT.

The rearrangement uses TRBV7-2 and TRBJ2-7, with TRBD2 identical over 13 bases. Germline V gives CDR1 SGHTA, CDR2 FQGNSA. The CDR3 runs to 16 residues. V was pared by 5 bases and J by 3 bases, with 7 bases of the junction left unmatched. In DNA form, the CDR3 reads TGTGCCAGCAGCCCTCCTCGGACTAGCGGGGGCTACGAGCAGTACTTC. Translation gives CASSPPRTSGGYEQYF.